The TCR beta chain under discussion was sequenced for a study of PD-L1 blockade in urothelial cancer. Generated by immunoSEQ multiplex PCR, the TCRdb table keeps only in-frame clones and is missing some. The table has some 110,000 clones, around 89% seen once; the top ten hold more than 1.5%. Documented time point: peripheral blood 6 weeks after treatment start. Trimming cost V 4 bases and J 0 bases, with 10 bases left between them. The V gene's germline CDR1 is SGHTA and CDR2 FQGNSA. The CDR3 extends over 15 amino acids. The sequencing used PBMCs, collected around atezolizumab (anti-PD-L1) treatment. V and J are TRBV7-2 and TRBJ1-5; maybe TRBD1 (6 bases). The origin of this receptor is a man aged 55-75 years with urothelial cancer. The chain's CDR3 is CASSSGQPSNQPQHF. The CDR3 region has the DNA TGTGCCAGCAGCTCTGGACAGCCTAGCAATCAGCCCCAGCATTTT.